This T cell receptor beta chain is drawn from a study of T cells after yellow fever vaccination. Study-wide points: Once the booster was given, most primary-vaccination clones reappeared, at 95% to 97% for CD4 and over 85% for CD8.

The germline gives CDR1 SNHLY, CDR2 FYNNEI. The CDR3 contains 12 residues. V was trimmed by 6 bases and J by 6 bases, leaving 12 bases between them. This clonotype was counted many times. Its target is unknown. Using its own MiXCR run on the 5' RACE reads, TCRdb lists one record per CDR3 protein. The sample has around 320,000 distinct CDR3 sequences; 7.5% to 9% are singletons. The sequence came from a man between 18 and 29 years old who received the YFV17D yellow fever vaccine. The chain recombines TRBV2 with TRBJ2-7, with D unresolved. The source material was CD4+ T cells sorted from PBMCs, sampled 5 days after the yellow fever booster vaccination. The CDR3 DNA sequence: TGTGCCAGCAGGGACCCCCGGTTCGAGCAGTACTTC. Its protein product is CASRDPRFEQYF.